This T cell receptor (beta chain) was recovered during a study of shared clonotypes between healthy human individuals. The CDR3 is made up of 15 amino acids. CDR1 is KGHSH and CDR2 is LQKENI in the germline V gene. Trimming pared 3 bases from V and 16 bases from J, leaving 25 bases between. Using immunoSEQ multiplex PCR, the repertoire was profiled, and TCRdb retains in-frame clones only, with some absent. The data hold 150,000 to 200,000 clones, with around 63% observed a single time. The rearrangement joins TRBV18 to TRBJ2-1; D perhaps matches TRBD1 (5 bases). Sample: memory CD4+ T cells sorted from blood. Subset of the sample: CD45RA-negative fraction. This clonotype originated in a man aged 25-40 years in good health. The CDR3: CASSPSGRSEDTGFF. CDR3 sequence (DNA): TGTGCCAGCTCACCCTCAGGCAGAAGTGAGGACACCGGATTCTTC.